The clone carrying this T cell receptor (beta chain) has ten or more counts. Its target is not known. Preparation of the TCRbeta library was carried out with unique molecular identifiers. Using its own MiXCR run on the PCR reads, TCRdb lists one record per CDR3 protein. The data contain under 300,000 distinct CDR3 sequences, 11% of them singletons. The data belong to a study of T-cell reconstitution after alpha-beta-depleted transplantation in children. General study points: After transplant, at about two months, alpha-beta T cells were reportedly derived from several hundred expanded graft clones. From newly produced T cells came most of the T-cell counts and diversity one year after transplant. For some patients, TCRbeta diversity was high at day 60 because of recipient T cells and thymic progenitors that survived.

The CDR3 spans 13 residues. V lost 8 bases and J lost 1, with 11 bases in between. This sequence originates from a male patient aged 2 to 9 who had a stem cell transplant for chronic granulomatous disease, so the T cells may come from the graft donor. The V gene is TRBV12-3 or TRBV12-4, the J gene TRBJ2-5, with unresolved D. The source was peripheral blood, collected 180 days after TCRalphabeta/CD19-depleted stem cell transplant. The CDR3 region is CASRPRAQETQYF. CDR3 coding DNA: TGTGCCAGCCGTCCTCGGGCCCAAGAGACCCAGTACTTC.